This TCR beta chain came from a study of siplizumab effects on memory and regulatory T cells. This clone was observed a few times. Antigen: not known. The repertoire was sequenced with immunoSEQ multiplex PCR; TCRdb's copy has only in-frame clones and lacks some. The table records about 57,000 clones, less than 90% of them present only once. Regarding the study as a whole: Memory cells that were CD4+ and unstimulated gave rise to alloreactive sequences, which siplizumab significantly reduced. In unstimulated cells, naive T cells appeared more diverse than memory T cells and seemed major alloresponse contributors.

The germline V and J ends were trimmed by 6 bases and 10 bases, with 22 bases remaining between them. Germline CDR1 reads MNHEY; CDR2 reads SVGAGI. There are 15 residues in the CDR3. Investigators obtained sequences from unstimulated naive, memory, effector memory and TEMRA subsets in a few donor pairs. The sequence was collected from a human donor in good health. This chain links TRBV6-5 with TRBJ2-1, with a possible D match to TRBD2 (6 bases). The sample comprised memory CD4+ T cells sorted from blood. CDR3 coding DNA: TGTGCCAGCAGAGCTGGGACTTTGCAGGTGGGAGAGCAGTTCTTC. Translation: CASRAGTLQVGEQFF.